A selection of T cell receptor beta chains follows, all from one sample in a study of cytomegalovirus exposure and HLA in healthy donors. Generated by immunoSEQ multiplex PCR, the TCRdb table keeps only in-frame clones and is missing some. The sample lists roughly 150,000 clones, around 10% seen once, with approximately 1.8% in the top ten. The sequenced sample was PBMCs. These TCRs come from a male donor in good health and CMV-seronegative. The CDR3 runs from the conserved cysteine through the conserved F or W. Fields, in order: V gene, D gene, CDR3 length, clone size, J gene, CDR3 protein, CDR3 DNA. A D gene is named only where the DNA matches it firmly. For some rows the clone size is stated as once, few or many, or as a class when expanded; others skip it.

>TRBV6-6|TRBD1|15|-|TRBJ2-5
CASQPYRGRQETQYF
TGTGCCAGCCAGCCGTACAGGGGGCGGCAAGAGACCCAGTACTTC
>TRBV7-9|-|16|few|TRBJ2-2
CASRLEEVANTGELFF
TGTGCCAGCAGATTGGAGGAGGTAGCGAACACCGGGGAGCTGTTTTTT
>TRBV4-1|-|13|few|TRBJ2-1
CASSHALAGEQFF
TGCGCCAGCAGCCATGCCCTGGCGGGTGAGCAGTTCTTC
>TRBV19|TRBD1|13|few|TRBJ2-7
CASSMRQGNEQYF
TGTGCCAGTAGTATGAGACAGGGCAACGAGCAGTACTTC
>TRBV5-1|-|14|-|TRBJ1-5
CASSLGSPNQPQHF
TGCGCCAGCTCACTTGGGAGCCCGAATCAGCCCCAGCATTTT
>TRBV11-2|TRBD1|14|-|TRBJ1-2
CASSPTGGYYGYTF
TGTGCCAGCAGCCCGACAGGGGGGTACTATGGCTACACCTTC
>TRBV18|TRBD1|13|-|TRBJ2-7
CASSITGVYEQYF
TGTGCCAGCTCAATAACAGGGGTCTACGAGCAGTACTTC
>TRBV19|TRBD1|15|-|TRBJ2-7
CASSKEGTASYEQYF
TGTGCCAGTAGCAAGGAAGGGACAGCTTCCTACGAGCAGTACTTC
>TRBV6-5|TRBD1|15|-|TRBJ2-1
CASSLDRVAYNEQFF
TGTGCCAGCAGTCTCGACAGGGTGGCCTACAATGAGCAGTTCTTC
>TRBV13|-|16|-|TRBJ1-1
CASSLARPAGVTEAFF
TGTGCCAGCAGCCTAGCGAGGCCAGCGGGGGTTACTGAAGCTTTCTTT
>TRBV19|-|14|few|TRBJ1-3
CASKAQSTGNTIYF
TGTGCCAGTAAGGCACAGTCGACTGGAAACACCATATATTTT
>TRBV30|TRBD2|16|-|TRBJ2-7
CACSKPYGTSVHEQYF
TGTGCCTGCAGCAAGCCCTACGGGACTAGCGTCCACGAGCAGTACTTC
>TRBV4-1|TRBD2|16|few|TRBJ2-7
CASSQDLVGRAYEQYF
TGCGCCAGCAGCCAAGATCTCGTAGGGAGGGCCTACGAGCAGTACTTC
>TRBV19|-|13|-|TRBJ1-1
CASSILEGVEAFF
TGTGCCAGTAGTATATTAGAGGGGGTTGAAGCTTTCTTT
>TRBV29-1|-|16|few|TRBJ2-1
CSVEDPLTEVYNEQFF
TGCAGCGTTGAAGATCCCCTGACAGAGGTCTACAATGAGCAGTTCTTC
>TRBV10-2|-|14|-|TRBJ2-2
CASSGTANTGELFF
TGCGCCAGCAGTGGGACAGCCAACACCGGGGAGCTGTTTTTT
>TRBV27|TRBD2|17|few|TRBJ2-2
CASSLRTSGVYTGELFF
TGTGCCAGCAGCCTTCGGACTAGCGGGGTTTATACCGGGGAGCTGTTTTTT
>TRBV19|TRBD1|16|-|TRBJ1-5
CASSTDRDLGNQPQHF
TGTGCCAGTAGTACTGACAGGGACCTGGGCAATCAGCCCCAGCATTTT
>TRBV9|-|14|-|TRBJ1-1
CASSGPGLNTEAFF
TGTGCCAGCAGCGGACCAGGGTTGAACACTGAAGCTTTCTTT
>TRBV7-9|-|14|-|TRBJ2-1
CASSLSQGYNEQFF
TGTGCCAGCAGCTTGTCGCAGGGCTACAATGAGCAGTTCTTC
>TRBV27|TRBD1|14|-|TRBJ2-7
CASSRTGGAYEQYF
TGTGCCAGCAGTAGGACAGGGGGAGCCTACGAGCAGTACTTC
>TRBV7-9|TRBD1|15|-|TRBJ2-5
CASSPGTGGMETQYF
TGTGCCAGCAGCCCCGGGACAGGGGGTATGGAGACCCAGTACTTC
>TRBV27|-|13|-|TRBJ1-2
CASSSTANYGYTF
TGTGCCAGCAGTTCTACAGCTAACTATGGCTACACCTTC
>TRBV27|-|14|few|TRBJ1-1
CASSLTGVNTEAFF
TGTGCCAGCAGTTTGACAGGCGTGAACACTGAAGCTTTCTTT
>TRBV28|TRBD2|15|few|TRBJ2-1
CASRAGGGFYNEQFF
TGTGCCAGCAGGGCCGGCGGGGGATTCTACAATGAGCAGTTCTTC
>TRBV9|-|14|-|TRBJ1-1
CASSVEHLNTEAFF
TGTGCCAGCAGCGTAGAACATCTGAACACTGAAGCTTTCTTT
>TRBV11-3|TRBD2|16|few|TRBJ2-2
CASSLDPGGYTGELFF
TGTGCCAGCAGCTTAGACCCCGGGGGGTACACCGGGGAGCTGTTTTTT
>TRBV19|-|14|-|TRBJ2-2
CASSIGGGTGELFF
TGTGCCAGTAGTATCGGGGGAGGTACCGGGGAGCTGTTTTTT